The following is a T cell receptor (beta chain) sequence with its context. Measured with immunoSEQ multiplex PCR; TCRdb has only the in-frame clones, and not every one. The sample has 200,000 to 250,000 clones; approximately 80% are singletons. This specimen belongs to a study of blood T cell repertoires in COVID-19. Study background: Samples taken during acute and convalescent COVID-19 were collected in the United States, Italy and Spain.

The V and J ends lost 7 bases and 8 bases, in that order; junction bases with no gene match: 5. CDR1 and CDR2 from the germline V gene are SNHLY and FYNNEI. The CDR3 has 14 amino acids. The TCR originated in a man aged 25 to 45 with active or convalescent COVID-19. The J gene is TRBJ1-4, the V gene TRBV2; 12 bases align to TRBD1. Sequencing used peripheral blood. The CDR3 nucleotides are TGTGCCAGCAAGGGCGGGACAGGGGGCGAAAAACTGTTTTTT. Amino acids: CASKGGTGGEKLFF.